These T cell receptor beta chains were read from a single sample in a study of CD8+CD57+ T cells in acquired aplastic anemia. TCRdb ran MiXCR on the reads and lists one entry per CDR3 protein. This sample has about 160,000 distinct CDR3 sequences, with under 55% found just once. The sample comprised sorted CD4+, CD8+, or CD8+CD57+ T cells (not recorded which) from PBMCs. The origin of the receptors is a human donor with aplastic anemia. CDR3s include the opening cysteine and the closing phenylalanine or tryptophan. The D gene is left open where the match is weak. Where a row states a size, it is once, few, many or the class of an expanded clone; other rows omit it.

.	TRBV12-3/TRBV12-4	TRBJ2-5	TRBD1	CASSLRTGEEETQYF	TGTGCCAGCAGTTTGCGGACAGGTGAAGAAGAGACCCAGTACTTC
many	TRBV19	TRBJ2-7	TRBD1	CASSIGTGGANTYEQYF	TGTGCCAGTAGTATAGGGACAGGGGGCGCCAATACCTACGAGCAGTACTTC
many	TRBV12-3/TRBV12-4	TRBJ1-5	TRBD1	CASSFGQGAGQPQHF	TGTGCCAGCAGTTTCGGGCAGGGGGCGGGCCAGCCCCAGCATTTT
.	TRBV2	TRBJ2-7	.	CASSPTTSGYEQYF	TGTGCCAGCAGCCCGACCACATCAGGGTACGAGCAGTACTTC
once	TRBV24-1	TRBJ1-3	TRBD1	CATSDLTIGTVNIIYF	TGTGCCACCAGTGATTTGACGATAGGGACAGTAAACATCATATATTTT
once	TRBV2	TRBJ2-1	TRBD2	CASRDPGLARDEQFF	TGTGCCAGCAGGGATCCCGGACTAGCGAGGGATGAGCAGTTCTTC
.	TRBV5-4	TRBJ2-7	TRBD1	CASSLLTGGTYEQYF	TGTGCCAGCAGCTTGCTTACAGGGGGAACGTACGAGCAGTACTTC
.	TRBV6-4	TRBJ2-3	.	CAIRWALGAGDTQYF	TGTGCCATCCGTTGGGCCCTGGGGGCTGGGGATACGCAGTATTTT
many	TRBV19	TRBJ1-2	.	CASSTNDKANYGYTF	TGTGCCAGTAGTACAAACGACAAAGCCAACTATGGCTACACCTTC
many	TRBV5-1	TRBJ2-3	TRBD2	CASSPELAGGPDTQYF	TGCGCCAGCAGCCCCGAACTAGCGGGAGGCCCAGATACGCAGTATTTT
.	TRBV19	TRBJ1-2	TRBD1	CVSRTGYGYTF	TGTGTCAGTAGGACAGGGTATGGCTACACCTTC
many	TRBV5-6	TRBJ2-2	.	CASSLAFGRGGELFF	TGTGCCAGCAGCTTGGCTTTCGGACGAGGCGGGGAGCTGTTTTTT
many	TRBV20-1	TRBJ1-6	.	CSAITGSSYNSPLHF	TGCAGTGCTATCACAGGGAGCTCCTATAATTCACCCCTCCACTTT
few	TRBV7-2	TRBJ2-7	.	CASSLGRAYEQYF	TGTGCCAGCAGCTTGGGTCGGGCCTACGAGCAGTACTTC
many	TRBV6-1	TRBJ2-1	TRBD1	CASSRDRDSYNEQFF	TGTGCCAGCAGTAGGGACAGGGATTCCTACAATGAGCAGTTCTTC
few	TRBV12-3/TRBV12-4	TRBJ1-1	TRBD1	CASRRPGQALDGAFF	TGTGCCAGCAGACGACCGGGACAGGCTCTCGATGGCGCTTTCTTT
many	TRBV5-4	TRBJ2-1	TRBD2	CASSSGTTSYNEQFF	TGTGCCAGCAGCTCCGGGACTACTTCCTACAATGAGCAGTTCTTC
many	TRBV12-3/TRBV12-4	TRBJ2-3	.	CASSPQATDTQYF	TGTGCCAGCAGTCCCCAGGCGACAGATACGCAGTATTTT
few	TRBV9	TRBJ2-3	TRBD2	CASSSHSGTADTQYF	TGTGCCAGCAGCTCCCACAGCGGGACTGCAGATACGCAGTATTTT
many	TRBV5-1	TRBJ2-7	.	CASSFRVSDTYEQYF	TGCGCCAGCAGTTTCAGGGTTTCCGATACCTACGAGCAGTACTTC
many	TRBV19	TRBJ1-2	.	CASRTTIGPYGYTF	TGTGCCAGTAGGACGACCATTGGACCTTATGGCTACACCTTC
.	TRBV25-1	TRBJ2-2	.	CASSYSGINPRNTGELFF	TGTGCCAGCAGTTACTCGGGGATAAACCCCAGAAACACCGGGGAGCTGTTTTTT
few	TRBV28	TRBJ1-2	.	CASSPGTATPYGYTF	TGTGCCAGCAGTCCCGGGACCGCTACCCCTTATGGCTACACCTTC
.	TRBV10-2	TRBJ2-1	.	CASSASEQFF	TGCGCCAGCAGTGCGAGTGAGCAGTTCTTC
few	TRBV25-1	TRBJ1-3	TRBD1	CASTSTGGGNTIYF	TGTGCCAGCACCTCGACAGGGGGAGGAAACACCATATATTTT
.	TRBV7-9	TRBJ1-2	.	CASSFPGRGDGYTF	TGTGCCAGCAGCTTCCCTGGCAGGGGTGATGGCTACACCTTC
.	TRBV12-3/TRBV12-4	TRBJ1-2	TRBD1	CASTWGQGYGYTF	TGTGCCAGCACCTGGGGACAGGGCTATGGCTACACCTTC
.	TRBV7-4	TRBJ2-5	TRBD1	CASSLRTGPETQYF	TGTGCCAGCAGCCTCAGGACAGGGCCAGAGACCCAGTACTTC